The rows below give T cell receptor beta chains drawn from one sample of a study of cytomegalovirus exposure and HLA in healthy donors. The protocol was immunoSEQ multiplex PCR, while the TCRdb copy is restricted to in-frame clones and leaves out a portion. The sample consists of 150,000 to 200,000 clones, around three quarters of them appearing once. The source material was PBMCs. Receptors originate from a middle-aged man in good health and CMV-seronegative. CDR3s include the opening cysteine and the closing phenylalanine or tryptophan. Each record gives: clone size, V gene, J gene, D gene, CDR3 DNA, CDR3 protein. The D gene is left open where the match is weak. Size values are once, few and many counts, or a class for expanded clones, and some rows have none.

.	TRBV11-1	TRBJ2-3	TRBD2	TGTGCCAGCAGTCCGGGGACTGGCGGGAGTTGGGATACGCAGTATTTT	CASSPGTGGSWDTQYF
.	TRBV11-3	TRBJ1-1	.	TGTGCCAGCAGCGAAGGACACGGAACTGAAGCTTTCTTT	CASSEGHGTEAFF
.	TRBV5-4	TRBJ2-5	TRBD2	TGTGCCAGCAGCTCTGGGACTAGCGGGGGCCAAGAGACCCAGTACTTC	CASSSGTSGGQETQYF
.	TRBV7-2	TRBJ2-4	.	TGTGCCAGCAGCTTAGTTGGGGGGGCAAGAGGTTTGGCCAAAAACATTCAGTACTTC	CASSLVGGARGLAKNIQYF
.	TRBV7-9	TRBJ2-7	.	TGTTCCAGCAGCTCTGAGGGACTGACGTCAACCTACGAGCAGTACTTC	CSSSSEGLTSTYEQYF
few	TRBV30	TRBJ2-2	.	TGTGCCTGGAGTAGCAGGGCCGGCGGGGAGCTGTTTTTT	CAWSSRAGGELFF
.	TRBV19	TRBJ2-5	.	TGTGCCAGTAGTACCGGGAGATCAGAGACCCAGTACTTC	CASSTGRSETQYF
.	TRBV28	TRBJ2-7	TRBD1	TGTGCCAGCAGTACCCCATACAGGGGGCGAGTGCCCTACGAGCAGTACTTC	CASSTPYRGRVPYEQYF
.	TRBV27	TRBJ2-2	.	TGTGCCAGCAGTTTCTTTTGGACAGCGAACACCGGGGAGCTGTTTTTT	CASSFFWTANTGELFF
.	TRBV7-9	TRBJ2-1	.	TGTGCCAGCACCCCCCGCGGGGGACAGGAGTACAATGAGCAGTTCTTC	CASTPRGGQEYNEQFF
.	TRBV14	TRBJ1-1	TRBD1	TGTGCCAGCAGCCACCGGACAGGGGGCGATTGGAACACTGAAGCTTTCTTT	CASSHRTGGDWNTEAFF
.	TRBV10-1	TRBJ2-3	.	TGCGCCAGCAGGAAGACAGTGAATGAAGGAACCTCCTATCGGCGCACAGATACGCAGTATTTT	CASRKTVNEGTSYRRTDTQYF
.	TRBV5-1	TRBJ1-5	TRBD1	TGCGCCAGCAGCTTGGGGACAGGTAATAGTCAGCCCCAGCATTTT	CASSLGTGNSQPQHF
.	TRBV6-1	TRBJ2-1	TRBD2	TGTGCCAGCAGTGCCCCTGGGGGACTAGCGGGAGGGTGGAATGAGCAGTTCTTC	CASSAPGGLAGGWNEQFF
.	TRBV28	TRBJ2-1	TRBD2	TGTGCCAAAGGGACAGGGCCTAGCGGGAGGGCCCTCTACAATGAGCAGTTCTTC	CAKGTGPSGRALYNEQFF
.	TRBV5-1	TRBJ2-5	TRBD2	TGCGCCAGCAGCTCCAAGGGTAGCGGGTACCAAGAGACCCAGTACTTC	CASSSKGSGYQETQYF
.	TRBV11-2	TRBJ2-1	.	TGTGCCAGCAGCTTACAACACTTCGGAGGGAATGAGCAGTTCTTC	CASSLQHFGGNEQFF
.	TRBV2	TRBJ2-7	TRBD1	TGTGCCAGCAGTGGGGACAGCAGCTCCTACGAGCAGTACTTC	CASSGDSSSYEQYF
.	TRBV19	TRBJ1-1	TRBD1	TGTGCCAGTAGTATAGAGGGACAGGGGACGAACACTGAAGCTTTCTTT	CASSIEGQGTNTEAFF
once	TRBV2	TRBJ1-2	TRBD1	TGTGCCAGCAGGGTAGACAGGGGAGGCTATGGCTACACCTTC	CASRVDRGGYGYTF
.	TRBV9	TRBJ1-1	.	TGTGCCAGCAGCCCGGGGAGGAACACTGAAGCTTTCTTT	CASSPGRNTEAFF
.	TRBV5-1	TRBJ2-5	TRBD2	TGCGCCAGCAGCTTGATTCCTAGCGGGCCCCTTCAAGAGACCCAGTACTTC	CASSLIPSGPLQETQYF
once	TRBV27	TRBJ2-3	TRBD2	TGTGCCAGCAGTCGTAGCGGGGCCACAGATACGCAGTATTTT	CASSRSGATDTQYF
.	TRBV28	TRBJ2-5	.	TGTGCCAGCAGTTTAGGCCGGGACACCTTCCGGGAGACCCAGTACTTC	CASSLGRDTFRETQYF
.	TRBV7-2	TRBJ2-7	TRBD2	TGTGCCAGCAGCTTATTCGCAGCGGGGGACTACGAGCAGTACTTC	CASSLFAAGDYEQYF
.	TRBV10-2	TRBJ2-7	TRBD1	TGCGCCAGCCGAGGGGGACAGACCCTCTACGAGCAGTACTTC	CASRGGQTLYEQYF
.	TRBV6-4	TRBJ2-7	TRBD2	TGTGCCAGCAATCGTGGCGGGAGGGTCAACGAGCAGTACTTC	CASNRGGRVNEQYF
.	TRBV20-1	TRBJ2-1	.	TGCAGTGCTACGTCCTACAATGAGCAGTTCTTC	CSATSYNEQFF
few	TRBV7-9	TRBJ2-1	TRBD2	TGTGCCAGCAGCTTACAGGCTAGCGGGAGAGGGGAGCAGTTCTTC	CASSLQASGRGEQFF
once	TRBV5-6	TRBJ2-1	.	TGTGCCAGCAGCATGAGACGGGATGGGCAGTTCTTC	CASSMRRDGQFF
.	TRBV5-4	TRBJ2-1	.	TGTGCCTGGGGCCTCACCTACAATGAGCAGTTCTTC	CAWGLTYNEQFF